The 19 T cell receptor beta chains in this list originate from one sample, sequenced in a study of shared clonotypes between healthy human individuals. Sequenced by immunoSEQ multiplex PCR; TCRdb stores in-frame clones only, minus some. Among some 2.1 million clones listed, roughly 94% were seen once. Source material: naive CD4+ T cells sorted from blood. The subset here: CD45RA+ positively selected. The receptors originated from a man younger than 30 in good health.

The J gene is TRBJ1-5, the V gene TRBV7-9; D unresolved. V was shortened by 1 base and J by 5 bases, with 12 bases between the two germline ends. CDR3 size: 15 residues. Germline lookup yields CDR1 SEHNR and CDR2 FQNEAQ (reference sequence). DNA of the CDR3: TGTGCCAGCAGCTTAGATGGGCAGGCATATCAGCCCCAGCATTTT. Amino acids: CASSLDGQAYQPQHF.

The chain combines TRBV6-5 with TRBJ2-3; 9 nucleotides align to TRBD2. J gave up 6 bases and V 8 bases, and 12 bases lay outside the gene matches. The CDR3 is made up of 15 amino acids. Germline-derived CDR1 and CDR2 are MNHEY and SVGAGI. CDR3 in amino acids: CASSLSGRRADTQYF. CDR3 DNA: TGTGCCAGCTCCCTAAGCGGGAGGAGAGCGGATACGCAGTATTTT.

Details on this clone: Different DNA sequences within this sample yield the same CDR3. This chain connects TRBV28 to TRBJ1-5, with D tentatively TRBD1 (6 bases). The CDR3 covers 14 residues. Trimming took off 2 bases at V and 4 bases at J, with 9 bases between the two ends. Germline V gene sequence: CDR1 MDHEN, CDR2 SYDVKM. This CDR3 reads CASSLGGRNQPQHF. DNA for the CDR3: TGTGCCAGCAGTTTAGGGGGGCGAAATCAGCCCCAGCATTTT.

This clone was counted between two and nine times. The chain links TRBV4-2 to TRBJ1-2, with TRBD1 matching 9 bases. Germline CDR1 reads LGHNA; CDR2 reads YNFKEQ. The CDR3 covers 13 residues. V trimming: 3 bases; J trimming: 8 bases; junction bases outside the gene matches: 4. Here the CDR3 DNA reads TGTGCCAGCAGCCAGGGACAGGGAGACGGCTACACCTTC. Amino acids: CASSQGQGDGYTF.

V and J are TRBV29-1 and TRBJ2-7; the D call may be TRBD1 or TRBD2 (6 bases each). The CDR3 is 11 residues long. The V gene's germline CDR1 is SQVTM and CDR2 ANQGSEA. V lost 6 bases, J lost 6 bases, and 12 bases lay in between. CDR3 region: CSVAGGGEQYF. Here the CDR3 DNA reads TGCAGCGTCGCAGGAGGGGGCGAGCAGTACTTC.

The CDR3 region has the DNA TGTGCCAGCAGCTTAGAAAGTACAGGGACTGAAGCTTTCTTT. It is translated as CASSLESTGTEAFF. V usage is TRBV11-1 and J usage is TRBJ1-1; D perhaps matches TRBD1 (6 bases). The CDR3 contains 14 residues. V lost 1 base and J lost 5, with 11 bases in between. Looked up from germline, CDR1 is SGHAT and CDR2 is FQDESV (reference sequence).

The DNA for the CDR3 is TGTGCCAGCAGCGTAGGAGGACAGGGGTTTTCCTACGAGCAGTACTTC. As protein: CASSVGGQGFSYEQYF. This chain connects TRBV9 to TRBJ2-7; TRBD1 agrees at 9 bases. The CDR3 length is 16 residues. V lost 0 bases and J lost 1; bases outside the gene matches: 5. Per the germline V gene, CDR1 is SGDLS and CDR2 is YYNGEE.

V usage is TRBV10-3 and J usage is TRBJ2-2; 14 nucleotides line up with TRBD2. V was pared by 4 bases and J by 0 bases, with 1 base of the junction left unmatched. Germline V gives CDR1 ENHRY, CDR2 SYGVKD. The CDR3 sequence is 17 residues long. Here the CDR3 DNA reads TGTGCCATCAGTGGGACTAGCGGGAGGACGAACACCGGGGAGCTGTTTTTT. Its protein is CAISGTSGRTNTGELFF.

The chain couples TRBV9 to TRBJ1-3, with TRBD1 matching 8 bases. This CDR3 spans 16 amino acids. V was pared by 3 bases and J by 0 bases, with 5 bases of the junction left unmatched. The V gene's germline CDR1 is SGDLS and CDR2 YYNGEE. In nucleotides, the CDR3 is TGTGCCAGCAGCGGACAGGGGCCGACCTCTGGAAACACCATATATTTT. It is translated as CASSGQGPTSGNTIYF.

CDR3 sequence: CASSGRGARSPLHF. The CDR3 DNA follows: TGTGCCAGCAGTGGACGGGGCGCTCGGTCACCCCTCCACTTT. The V and J genes are TRBV2 and TRBJ1-6; tentative D call: TRBD1 (5 bases). The ends were cut back, 4 bases at V and 10 bases at J, with 14 bases in the middle. This CDR3 spans 14 amino acids. Germline CDR1 and CDR2: SNHLY and FYNNEI.

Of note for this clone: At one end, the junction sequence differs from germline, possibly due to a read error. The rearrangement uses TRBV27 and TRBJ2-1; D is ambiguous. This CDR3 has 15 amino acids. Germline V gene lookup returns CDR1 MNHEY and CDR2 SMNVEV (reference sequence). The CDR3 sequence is CASSLYGVSYNEQFF. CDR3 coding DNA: TGTGCCAGCAGCTTATATGGAGTCTCCTACAATGAGCAGTTCTTC.

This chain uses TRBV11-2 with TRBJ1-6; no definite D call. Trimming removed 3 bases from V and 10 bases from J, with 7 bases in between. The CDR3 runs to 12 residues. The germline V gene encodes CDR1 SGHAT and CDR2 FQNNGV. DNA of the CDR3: TGTGCCAGCAGCTTGTATACCTCACCCCTCCACTTT. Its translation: CASSLYTSPLHF.

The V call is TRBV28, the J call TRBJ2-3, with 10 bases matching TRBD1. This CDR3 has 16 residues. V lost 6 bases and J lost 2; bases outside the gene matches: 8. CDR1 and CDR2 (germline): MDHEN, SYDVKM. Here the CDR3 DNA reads TGTGCCAGCAGACCCGGGACAGGGGACACCACAGATACGCAGTATTTT. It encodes CASRPGTGDTTDTQYF.

As DNA, the CDR3 is TGTGCCAGCAGCTTGAGCCGGGACAGCACATACAATGAGCAGTTCTTC. This sequence encodes CASSLSRDSTYNEQFF. This chain connects TRBV7-9 to TRBJ2-1, with 7 bases aligning to TRBD1. This CDR3 is 16 amino acids long. The J segment lost 4 bases and the V segment lost 3 bases, leaving 9 bases of the junction unmatched. Germline V CDR1 and CDR2: SEHNR, FQNEAQ (reference sequence).

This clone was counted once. CDR3 bases: TGCGCCAGCAGCCAAGGCGGAAGGGACCAAGAGACCCAGTACTTC. Its translation is CASSQGGRDQETQYF. V gene TRBV4-1 combines with J gene TRBJ2-5; D remains ambiguous. The germline CDR1 and CDR2 sequences are MGHRA and YSYEKL. The CDR3 loop spans 15 amino acids. The germline V and J ends were trimmed by 1 base and 0 bases, with 9 bases remaining between them.

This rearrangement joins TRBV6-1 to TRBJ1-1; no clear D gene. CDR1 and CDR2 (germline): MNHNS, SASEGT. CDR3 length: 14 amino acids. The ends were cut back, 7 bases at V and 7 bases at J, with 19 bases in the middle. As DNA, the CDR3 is TGTGCCAGCATGGATGGACCGCACAGATTTGAAGCTTTCTTT. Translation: CASMDGPHRFEAFF.

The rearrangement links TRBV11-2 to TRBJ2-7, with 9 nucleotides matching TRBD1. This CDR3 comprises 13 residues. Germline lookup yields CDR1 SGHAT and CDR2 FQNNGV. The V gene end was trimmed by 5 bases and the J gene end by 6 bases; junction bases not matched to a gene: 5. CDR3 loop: CASSPDRGSEQYF. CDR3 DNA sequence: TGTGCCAGCAGCCCGGACAGGGGAAGCGAGCAGTACTTC.

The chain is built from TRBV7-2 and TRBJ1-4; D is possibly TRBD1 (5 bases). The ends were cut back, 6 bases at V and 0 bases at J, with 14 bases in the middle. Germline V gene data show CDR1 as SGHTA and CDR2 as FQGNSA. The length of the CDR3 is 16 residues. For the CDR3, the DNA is TGTGCCAGCAGTCCCGTGGGGGGAGCAACTAATGAAAAACTGTTTTTT. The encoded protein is CASSPVGGATNEKLFF.

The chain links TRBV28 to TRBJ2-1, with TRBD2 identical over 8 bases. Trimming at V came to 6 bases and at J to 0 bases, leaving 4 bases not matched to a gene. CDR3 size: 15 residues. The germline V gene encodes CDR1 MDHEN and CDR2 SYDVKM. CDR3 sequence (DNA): TGTGCCAGCAGCCCGACTAGCGACTCCTACAATGAGCAGTTCTTC. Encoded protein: CASSPTSDSYNEQFF.